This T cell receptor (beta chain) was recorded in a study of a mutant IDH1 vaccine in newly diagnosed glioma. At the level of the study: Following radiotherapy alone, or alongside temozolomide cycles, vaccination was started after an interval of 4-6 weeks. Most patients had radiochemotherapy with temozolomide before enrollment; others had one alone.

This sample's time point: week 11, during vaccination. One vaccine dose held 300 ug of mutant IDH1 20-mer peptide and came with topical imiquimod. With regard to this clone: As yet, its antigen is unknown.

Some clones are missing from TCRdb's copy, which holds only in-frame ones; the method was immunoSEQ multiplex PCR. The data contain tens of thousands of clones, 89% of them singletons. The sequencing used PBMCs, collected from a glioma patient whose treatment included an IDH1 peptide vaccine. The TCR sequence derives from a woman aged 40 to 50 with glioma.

CDR3 loop: CASSPTLSSYEQYF. The CDR3 nucleotides are TGTGCCAGCAGTCCAACACTCAGCTCCTACGAGCAGTACTTC. The chain uses TRBV27 and TRBJ2-7; D call uncertain. Germline V gene data show CDR1 as MNHEY and CDR2 as SMNVEV (reference sequence). Trimming shortened V by 5 bases and J by 0 bases, and 11 bases separated the two germline ends. The CDR3 runs 14 residues.